Each of the 25 T cell receptor beta chains below was sequenced from the same sample in a study of T cells after yellow fever vaccination. One entry per CDR3 protein, called by TCRdb with MiXCR from the 5' RACE reads. Of around 500,000 distinct CDR3 sequences in the sample, just over 20% were seen once. Sequences were derived from PBMCs, sampled 21 days after the first yellow fever vaccination. The receptors shown here come from a young man who received the YFV17D yellow fever vaccine.

This clonotype has just a few counts. The chain joins TRBV5-1 to TRBJ2-7; D could derive from TRBD1 or TRBD2 (5 bases each). The V end lost 5 bases, the J end lost 5 bases, and 17 bases lay between the germline ends. The germline gives CDR1 SGHRS, CDR2 YFSETQ. This CDR3 comprises 14 residues. DNA for the CDR3: TGCGCCAGCAGGCAGGGACCCATGGGGCACGAGCAGTACGTC. It yields the protein CASRQGPMGHEQYV.

The chain couples TRBV20-1 to TRBJ2-1; 10 bases match TRBD2. There are 15 residues in the CDR3. Germline V gene sequence: CDR1 DFQATT, CDR2 SNEGSKA (reference sequence). V dropped 3 bases and J dropped 6; count of bases not matched to a gene: 8. DNA of the CDR3: TGCAGTGCTAGGACCACTAGCGGGGAAGGCAATGAGCAGTTCTTC. As protein: CSARTTSGEGNEQFF.

V and J are TRBV6-1 and TRBJ2-3, with TRBD2 identical over 7 bases. From germline, CDR1 is MNHNS and CDR2 SASEGT. There are 14 residues in the CDR3. V lost 11 bases to trimming and J lost 4 bases; unmatched junction nucleotides: 12. The chain's CDR3 is CAVNSGRLADTQYF. CDR3 in DNA: TGTGCCGTCAACTCCGGGAGGTTAGCAGATACGCAGTATTTT.

This clonotype showed up just a few times. V usage is TRBV19 and J usage is TRBJ2-3; possibly TRBD1 for D (6 bases). CDR1 is LNHDA, CDR2 SQIVND, per germline (reference sequence). This CDR3 comprises 14 residues. V dropped 5 bases and J dropped 6 bases, with 15 bases sitting between them. For the CDR3, the DNA is TGTGCCAGTAGTGGACAGATACCTGGTGATACGCAGTATTTT. It specifies CASSGQIPGDTQYF.

The chain carries TRBV7-6 and TRBJ1-1; D not certain. The V end lost 2 bases, the J end lost 7 bases, and 11 bases lay between the germline ends. This CDR3 is built from 13 residues. CDR1 and CDR2 from the germline V gene are SGHVS and FNYEAQ. The CDR3 region is CASSLNRGSEAFF. The CDR3 nucleotides are TGTGCCAGCAGCTTAAACCGCGGGAGTGAAGCTTTCTTT.

This clonotype was picked up a small number of times. The chain combines TRBV12-3 or TRBV12-4 with TRBJ2-7; D could derive from TRBD1 or TRBD2 (6 bases each). This CDR3 comprises 14 residues. With 3 bases removed from V and 7 bases from J, the gap between germline ends came to 16 bases. In DNA form, the CDR3 reads TGTGCCAGCAGTTTCGAGGGGGGCTCTGGTGAGCAGTACGTC. Encoded protein: CASSFEGGSGEQYV.

As DNA, the CDR3 is TGTGCCAGCTCTTGGGGTTATAATTCACCCCTCCACTTT. Amino acid sequence: CASSWGYNSPLHF. V and J are TRBV18 and TRBJ1-6; D not certain. Trimming stripped 6 bases from V and 4 bases from J, with 7 bases between. Germline V CDR1 and CDR2: KGHSH, LQKENI. The CDR3 is 13 amino acids.

The J gene is TRBJ1-1, the V gene TRBV12-3 or TRBV12-4; D is unclear. Between the trimmed V and J ends, which lost 6 bases and 10 bases, there was a span of 12 bases. The CDR3 is 11 residues long. The DNA of the CDR3 is TGTGCCAGCAGGGACTCAGGAGGAGCTTTCTTT. Its protein product is CASRDSGGAFF.

This sequence joins TRBV5-1 and TRBJ2-1; 7 bases map to TRBD1. CDR1 SGHRS and CDR2 YFSETQ come from the germline V gene. Trimming cost V 4 bases and J 4 bases; bases outside gene matches: 11. The CDR3 runs 16 residues. The DNA for the CDR3 is TGCGCCAGCAGCCCTCTGACAGGGCCCACGTACAATGAGCAGTTCTTC. Protein: CASSPLTGPTYNEQFF.

The gene calls are TRBV7-9 and TRBJ1-2, with D uncertain. The CDR3 is made up of 16 amino acids. Trimming took off 1 base at V and 3 bases at J, with 15 bases between the two ends. Germline-derived CDR1 and CDR2 are SEHNR and FQNEAQ (reference sequence). CDR3 loop: CASSLELIRADYGYTF. The CDR3 bases are TGTGCCAGCAGCTTAGAATTGATCCGGGCAGACTATGGCTACACCTTC.

This clonotype has just a few counts. V gene TRBV5-4 combines with J gene TRBJ1-1; D ambiguous. The V end was cut by 4 bases, the J end by 1 base, with 14 bases between. CDR1 SGHNT and CDR2 YYREEE come from the germline V gene (reference sequence). CDR3 length: 15 residues. Written as DNA, the CDR3 is TGTGCCAGCAGCCCTGCTCCGGCAGCGAACACTGAAGCTTTCTTT. Translated: CASSPAPAANTEAFF.

This chain connects TRBV9 to TRBJ2-5; weak D call: TRBD2 (5 bases). The CDR3 consists of 15 residues. The germline V gene encodes CDR1 SGDLS and CDR2 YYNGEE. Trimming took 0 bases from V and 2 from J, leaving 11 bases between them. The CDR3 nucleotides read TGTGCCAGCAGCGTAGCAGCGGCCGTTCAAGAGACCCAGTACTTC. It translates to CASSVAAAVQETQYF.

In this sample, this clonotype turned up a few times. The chain carries TRBV15 and TRBJ2-5, with 7 bases fitting TRBD1. CDR1 and CDR2 (germline): LNHNV, YYDKDF (reference sequence). V trimming: 0 bases; J trimming: 3 bases; junction bases outside the gene matches: 4. The CDR3 consists of 15 residues. The CDR3 DNA is TGTGCCACCAGCAGAGATCAGCAGGGGGAAGAGACCCAGTACTTC. Translating it yields CATSRDQQGEETQYF.

This chain links TRBV12-3 or TRBV12-4 with TRBJ2-7; 11 bases fit TRBD2. J gave up 7 bases and V 2 bases, and 1 base lay outside the gene matches. This CDR3 spans 13 amino acids. The CDR3 spells CASSLRLAGEQYF. CDR3 nucleotides: TGTGCCAGCAGTTTAAGACTAGCGGGGGAGCAGTACTTC.

This chain links TRBV7-9 with TRBJ2-3, with a possible D match to TRBD2 (5 bases). This CDR3 has 15 amino acids. V was clipped by 5 bases and J by 0 bases, with 12 bases between them. The germline V gene encodes CDR1 SEHNR and CDR2 FQNEAQ (reference sequence). The CDR3 region is CASSTRPGSTDTQYF. CDR3 coding DNA: TGTGCCAGCAGCACTAGGCCAGGAAGCACAGATACGCAGTATTTT.

V is TRBV7-9 and J is TRBJ2-3; D tentatively fits TRBD1 or TRBD2 (6 bases each). Germline V gene lookup returns CDR1 SEHNR and CDR2 FQNEAQ (reference sequence). CDR3 length equals 15 residues. The germline V and J ends were trimmed by 5 bases and 1 base, with 13 bases remaining between them. CDR3 sequence (DNA): TGTGCCAGCAGCCGAAACAGGGAGGGCACAGATACGCAGTATTTT. It specifies CASSRNREGTDTQYF.

The chain combines TRBV5-4 with TRBJ2-5, with a possible D match to TRBD1 (6 bases). The ends were cut back, 1 base at V and 2 bases at J, with 12 bases in the middle. CDR1 SGHNT and CDR2 YYREEE come from the germline V gene (reference sequence). The CDR3 totals 15 residues. In DNA form, the CDR3 reads TGTGCCAGCAGCTTGAAGTCAGGGGCACAAGAGACCCAGTACTTC. It encodes CASSLKSGAQETQYF.

The gene calls are TRBV5-1 and TRBJ1-2; D is unclear. In germline, CDR1 is SGHRS, CDR2 YFSETQ. Trimming pared 0 bases from V and 11 bases from J, leaving 14 bases between. The CDR3 has 13 residues. The DNA for the CDR3 is TGCGCCAGCAGCTTGGACACGGCCTTTGGTTACACCTTC. Amino acids: CASSLDTAFGYTF.

This clonotype turned up a few times. The rearrangement links TRBV10-3 to TRBJ2-1; no clear D gene. The CDR3 spans 12 residues. From germline, CDR1 is ENHRY and CDR2 SYGVKD. Between the trimmed V and J ends, which lost 3 bases and 8 bases, there was a span of 8 bases. The CDR3 here is CAISDSVYEQFF. The CDR3 DNA reads as TGTGCCATCAGTGACTCAGTCTATGAGCAGTTCTTC.

A few counts support this clonotype. The chain employs TRBV7-2 and TRBJ2-2; 10 nucleotides line up with TRBD2. Germline values: CDR1 SGHTA, CDR2 FQGNSA. The V gene end was trimmed by 3 bases and the J gene end by 7 bases; junction bases not matched to a gene: 5. The CDR3 spans 15 residues. CDR3 sequence (DNA): TGTGCCAGCAGCTTTATAGCGGGGGGCGACGGGGAGCTGTTTTTT. Its protein product is CASSFIAGGDGELFF.

The V and J genes are TRBV6-5 and TRBJ2-7, with D unresolved. The CDR3 totals 11 residues. CDR1 and CDR2 (germline): MNHEY, SVGAGI. Deletions cut 6 bases from V and 4 bases from J, with 7 bases between. The CDR3 nucleotides are TGTGCCAGCAGCCATCGGTACGAGCAGTACTTC. Amino acid sequence: CASSHRYEQYF.

The chain employs TRBV6-2 or TRBV6-3 and TRBJ1-1; no clear D. This CDR3 region has 16 residues. Trimming removed 5 bases at V and 1 base at J, with 17 bases between. Per germline, CDR1 MNHEY and CDR2 SVGEGT. CDR3 in amino acids: CASSQSPWTGNTEAFF. CDR3 nucleotides: TGTGCCAGCAGTCAAAGCCCCTGGACGGGGAACACTGAAGCTTTCTTT.

This clonotype turned up a few times. The chain carries TRBV4-3 and TRBJ1-1; D gene unclear. Germline V gene lookup returns CDR1 LGHNA and CDR2 YSLEER. V lost 1 base to trimming and J lost 5 bases, with 11 bases between them. CDR3 length: 14 residues. The CDR3 here is CASSQVLGTTEAFF. The CDR3 nucleotides read TGCGCCAGCAGCCAAGTCCTCGGTACGACTGAAGCTTTCTTT.

The chain carries TRBV3-1 and TRBJ2-1, with TRBD2 matching over 8 bases. The J segment lost 4 bases and the V segment lost 4 bases, leaving 6 bases of the junction unmatched. The CDR3 is 15 residues long. The germline V gene has CDR1 LGHDT and CDR2 YNNKEL (reference sequence). The CDR3 DNA reads TGTGCCAGCAGCCCAGGACTAGCCAGATACAATGAGCAGTTCTTC. It yields the protein CASSPGLARYNEQFF.

This clonotype was seen a handful of times. The chain joins TRBV5-1 to TRBJ2-5; possible D gene TRBD2, 5 bases. V was trimmed by 0 bases and J by 4 bases, leaving 10 bases between them. The CDR3 length is 14 residues. Germline V gene sequence: CDR1 SGHRS, CDR2 YFSETQ. The CDR3 sequence is CASSLVEGAETQYF. In DNA, the CDR3 is TGCGCCAGCAGCTTGGTCGAGGGCGCAGAGACCCAGTACTTC.